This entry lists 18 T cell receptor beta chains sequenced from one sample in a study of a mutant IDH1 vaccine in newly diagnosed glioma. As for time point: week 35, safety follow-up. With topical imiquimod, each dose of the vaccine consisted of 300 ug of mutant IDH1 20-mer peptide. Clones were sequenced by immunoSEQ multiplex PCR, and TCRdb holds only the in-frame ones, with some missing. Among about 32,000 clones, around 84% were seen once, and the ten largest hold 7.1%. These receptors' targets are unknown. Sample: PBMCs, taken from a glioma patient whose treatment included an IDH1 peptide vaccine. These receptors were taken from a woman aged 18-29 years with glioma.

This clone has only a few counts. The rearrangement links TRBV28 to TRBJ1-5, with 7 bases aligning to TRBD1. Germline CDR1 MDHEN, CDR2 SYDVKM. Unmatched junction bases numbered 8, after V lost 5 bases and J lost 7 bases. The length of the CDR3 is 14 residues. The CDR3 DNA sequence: TGTGCCAGCAGTCCGGGACAGTTTTCCCAGCCCCAGCATTTT. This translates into CASSPGQFSQPQHF.

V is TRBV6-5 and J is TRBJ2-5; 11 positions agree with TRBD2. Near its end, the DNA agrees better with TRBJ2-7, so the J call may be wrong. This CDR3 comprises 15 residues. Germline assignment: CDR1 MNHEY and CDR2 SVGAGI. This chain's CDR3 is CASRTGTSGFYEQYF. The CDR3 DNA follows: TGTGCCAGCAGGACAGGGACTAGCGGCTTCTACGAGCAGTACTTC.

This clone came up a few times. CDR3 amino acids: CAWSRGVLTNQPQHF. The CDR3 DNA reads as TGTGCCTGGAGTCGCGGGGTTCTGACCAATCAGCCCCAGCATTTT. This sequence joins TRBV30 and TRBJ1-5; unclear D gene. Germline assignment: CDR1 GTSNPN and CDR2 SVGIG (reference sequence). Between the trimmed V and J ends, which lost 2 bases and 3 bases, there was a span of 14 bases. The CDR3 contains 15 residues.

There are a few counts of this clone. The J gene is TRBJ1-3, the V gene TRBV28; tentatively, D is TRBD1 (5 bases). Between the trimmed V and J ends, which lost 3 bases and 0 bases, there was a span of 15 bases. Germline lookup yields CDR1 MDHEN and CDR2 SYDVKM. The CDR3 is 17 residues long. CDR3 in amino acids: CASSFYLAGSSGNTIYF. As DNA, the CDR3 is TGTGCCAGCAGTTTCTATTTGGCAGGGAGCTCTGGAAACACCATATATTTT. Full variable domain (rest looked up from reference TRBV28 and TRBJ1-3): DVKVTQSSRYLVKRTGEKVFLECVQDMDHENMFWYRQDPGLGLRLIYFSYDVKMKEKGDIPEGYSVSREKKERFSLILESASTNQTSMYLCASSFYLAGSSGNTIYFGEGSWLTVV.

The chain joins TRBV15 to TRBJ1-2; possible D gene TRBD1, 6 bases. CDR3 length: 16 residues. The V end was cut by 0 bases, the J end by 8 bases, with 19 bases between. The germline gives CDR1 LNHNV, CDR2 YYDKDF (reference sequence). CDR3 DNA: TGTGCCACCAGCAGAGATTCAGGGGTCCCGCCGTGGGGCTACACCTTC. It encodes CATSRDSGVPPWGYTF.

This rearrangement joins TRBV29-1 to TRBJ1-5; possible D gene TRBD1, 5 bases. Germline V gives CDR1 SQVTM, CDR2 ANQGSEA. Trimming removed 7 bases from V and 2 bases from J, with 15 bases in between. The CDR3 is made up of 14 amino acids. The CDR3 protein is CSARTGPGNQPQHF. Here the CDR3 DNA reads TGCAGCGCTAGGACGGGGCCGGGCAATCAGCCCCAGCATTTT.

DNA for the CDR3: TGTGCCAGCAGCTTATCCGCGAGCGGGAGGGTTGCCTACGAGCAGTACTTC. As protein: CASSLSASGRVAYEQYF. The rearrangement links TRBV7-2 to TRBJ2-7; 10 bases align to TRBD2. The CDR3 is 17 amino acids. Germline V lookup: CDR1 SGHTA, CDR2 FQGNSA. V lost 2 bases, J lost 2 bases, and 9 bases stayed unmatched.

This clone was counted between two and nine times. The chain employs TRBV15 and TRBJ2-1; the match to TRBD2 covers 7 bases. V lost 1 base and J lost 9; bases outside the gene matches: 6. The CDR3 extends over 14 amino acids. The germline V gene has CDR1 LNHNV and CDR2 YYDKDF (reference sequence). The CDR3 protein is CATSRGLSGTEQFF. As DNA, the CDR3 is TGTGCCACCAGCAGAGGTCTAAGCGGGACTGAGCAGTTCTTC.

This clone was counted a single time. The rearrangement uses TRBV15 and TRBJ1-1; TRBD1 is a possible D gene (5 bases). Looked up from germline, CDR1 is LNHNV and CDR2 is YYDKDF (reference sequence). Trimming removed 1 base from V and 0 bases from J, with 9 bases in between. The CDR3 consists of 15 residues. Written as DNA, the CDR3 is TGTGCCACCAGCAGAGGGGGGTCGATGAACACTGAAGCTTTCTTT. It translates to CATSRGGSMNTEAFF.

The CDR3 DNA follows: TGCAGCGTTAAGGGGTACGGCACTGAAGCTTTCTTT. This gives the protein CSVKGYGTEAFF. The chain couples TRBV29-1 to TRBJ1-1; possibly TRBD1 for D (5 bases). The CDR3 runs to 12 residues. Trimming shortened V by 5 bases and J by 4 bases, and 11 bases separated the two germline ends. Per the germline V gene, CDR1 is SQVTM and CDR2 is ANQGSEA.

CDR3 protein: CATSIPGTIASVGTQYF. CDR3 DNA sequence: TGTGCCACCAGCATCCCCGGGACTATCGCGTCAGTCGGTACGCAGTATTTT. J is TRBJ2-3 and V is TRBV15; TRBD2 matches at 7 bases. This CDR3 contains 17 residues. Looked up from germline, CDR1 is LNHNV and CDR2 is YYDKDF (reference sequence). V was clipped by 4 bases and J by 8 bases; unmatched bases: 18.

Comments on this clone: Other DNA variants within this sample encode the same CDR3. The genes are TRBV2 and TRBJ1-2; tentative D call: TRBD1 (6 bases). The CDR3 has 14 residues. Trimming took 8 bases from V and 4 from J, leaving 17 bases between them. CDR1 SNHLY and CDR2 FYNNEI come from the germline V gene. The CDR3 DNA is TGTGCCAGCTCCCGCGTAGGGGGGGCCTATGGCTACACCTTC. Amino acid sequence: CASSRVGGAYGYTF.

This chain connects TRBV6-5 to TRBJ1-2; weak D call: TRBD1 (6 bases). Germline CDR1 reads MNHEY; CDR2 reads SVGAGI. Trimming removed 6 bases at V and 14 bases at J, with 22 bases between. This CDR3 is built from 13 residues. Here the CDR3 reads CASSSDGRGGGTF. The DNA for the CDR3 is TGTGCCAGCAGCTCAGACGGTCGAGGGGGAGGTACCTTC.

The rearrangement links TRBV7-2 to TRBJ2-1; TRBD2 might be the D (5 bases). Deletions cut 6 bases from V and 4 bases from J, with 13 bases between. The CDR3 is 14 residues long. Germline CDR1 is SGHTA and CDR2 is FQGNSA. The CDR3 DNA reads TGTGCCAGCAGTCCCGCGGGTAGGTACAATGAGCAGTTCTTC. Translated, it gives CASSPAGRYNEQFF. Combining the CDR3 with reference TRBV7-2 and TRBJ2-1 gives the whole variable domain GAGVSQSPSNKVTEKGKDVELRCDPISGHTALYWYRQSLGQGLEFLIYFQGNSAPDKSGLPSDRFSAERTGGSVSTLTIQRTQQEDSAVYLCASSPAGRYNEQFFGPGTRLTVL.

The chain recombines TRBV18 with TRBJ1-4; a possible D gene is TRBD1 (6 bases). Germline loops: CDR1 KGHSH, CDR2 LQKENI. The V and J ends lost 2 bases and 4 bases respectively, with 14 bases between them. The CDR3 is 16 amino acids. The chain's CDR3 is CASSPIAGQYNEKLFF. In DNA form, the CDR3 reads TGTGCCAGCTCACCAATCGCTGGACAGTATAATGAAAAACTGTTTTTT.

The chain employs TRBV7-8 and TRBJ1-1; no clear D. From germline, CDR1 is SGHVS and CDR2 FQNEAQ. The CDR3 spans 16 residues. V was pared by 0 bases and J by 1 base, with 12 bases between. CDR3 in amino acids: CASSLAGSVSNTEAFF. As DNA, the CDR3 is TGTGCCAGCAGCTTAGCAGGGTCGGTCTCGAACACTGAAGCTTTCTTT. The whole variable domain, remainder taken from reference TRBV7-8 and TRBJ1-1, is GAGVSQSPRYKVAKRGQDVALRCDPISGHVSLFWYQQALGQGPEFLTYFQNEAQLDKSGLPSDRFFAERPEGSVSTLKIQRTQQEDSAVYLCASSLAGSVSNTEAFFGQGTRLTVV.

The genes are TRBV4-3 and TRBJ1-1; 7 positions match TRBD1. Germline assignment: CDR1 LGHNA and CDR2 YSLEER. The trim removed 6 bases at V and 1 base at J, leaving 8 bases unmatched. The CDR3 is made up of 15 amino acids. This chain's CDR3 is CASSLQGIGNTEAFF. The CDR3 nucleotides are TGCGCCAGCAGTTTACAGGGGATAGGGAACACTGAAGCTTTCTTT.

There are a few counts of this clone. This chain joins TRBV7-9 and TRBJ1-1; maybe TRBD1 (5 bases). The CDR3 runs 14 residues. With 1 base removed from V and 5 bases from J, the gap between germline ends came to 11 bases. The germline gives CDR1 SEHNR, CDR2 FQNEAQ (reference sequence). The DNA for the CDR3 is TGTGCCAGCAGCTTAGGGGAGGGGAAGACTGAAGCTTTCTTT. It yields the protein CASSLGEGKTEAFF.